This section outlines one TCR beta chain sequence together with its context. The target antigen is unknown. Trimming removed 0 bases from V and 1 base from J, with 7 bases in between. CDR1 and CDR2 (germline): LGHNA, YSLEER. The CDR3 spans 14 residues. TCRdb called the RT-PCR reads again in MiXCR, with one record for every CDR3 protein. The sample lists just over 300,000 distinct CDR3 sequences; around 20% were seen once. This specimen comes from a study of response to subunit inactivated influenza vaccine. Findings of the study overall: That few new T cells are recruited by each seasonal influenza vaccination was the authors' suggestion.

The sequenced sample was PBMCs from blood, obtained less than 22 months after vaccination. The rearrangement uses TRBV4-3 and TRBJ2-7; D call uncertain. The TCR was taken from a man aged 50 to 69 who received an inactivated influenza vaccine. In DNA, the CDR3 is TGCGCCAGCAGCCAAGACGGCGGTTCCTACGAGCAGTACTTC. It specifies CASSQDGGSYEQYF.